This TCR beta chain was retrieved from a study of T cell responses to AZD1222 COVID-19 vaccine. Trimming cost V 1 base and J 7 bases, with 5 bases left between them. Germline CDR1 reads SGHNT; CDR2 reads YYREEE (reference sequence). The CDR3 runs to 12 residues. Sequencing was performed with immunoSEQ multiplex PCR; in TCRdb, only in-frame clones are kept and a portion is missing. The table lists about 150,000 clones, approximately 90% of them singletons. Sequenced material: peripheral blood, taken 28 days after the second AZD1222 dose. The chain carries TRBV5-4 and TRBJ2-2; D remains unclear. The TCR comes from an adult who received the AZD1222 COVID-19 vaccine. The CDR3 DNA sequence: TGTGCCAGCAGCTTGTGGAACGGGGAGCTGTTTTTT. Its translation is CASSLWNGELFF. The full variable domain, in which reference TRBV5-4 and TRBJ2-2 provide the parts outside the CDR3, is ETGVTQSPTHLIKTRGQQVTLRCSSQSGHNTVSWYQQALGQGPQFIFQYYREEENGRGNFPPRFSGLQFPNYSSELNVNALELDDSALYLCASSLWNGELFFGEGSRLTVL.